This is a list of T cell receptor beta chains from one sample in a study of cytomegalovirus exposure and HLA in healthy donors. Clones were read by immunoSEQ multiplex PCR, and TCRdb kept only the in-frame ones, dropping some. The sample carries 150,000 to 200,000 clones, approximately 88% recorded once. The material sequenced was PBMCs. The receptors derive from a young man in good health and CMV-seropositive. The conserved cysteine and the conserved F or W are not part of the CDR3 here. The order of the fields is J gene, D gene, V gene, CDR3 protein. The D gene is left open where the match is weak.

TRBJ1-4 | TRBD1 | TRBV6-6 | ASSYGDRTNEKLF
TRBJ1-1 | - | TRBV4-1 | ASSQTENTEAF
TRBJ1-1 | - | TRBV4-3 | ASSLRVGLEAF
TRBJ1-5 | - | TRBV30 | AWGHYSNQPQH
TRBJ1-5 | TRBD1 | TRBV2 | ASRGKTGGDQPQH
TRBJ2-1 | TRBD2 | TRBV4-3 | ASSPGLAGGHEQF
TRBJ1-2 | TRBD1 | TRBV28 | ASSPRTGRGYT
TRBJ2-3 | - | TRBV11-3 | ASSFYREDTQY
TRBJ2-3 | TRBD2 | TRBV9 | ASSGGAGAQY
TRBJ2-5 | - | TRBV6-4 | ASSERPEETQY
TRBJ1-2 | - | TRBV23-1 | ASSQSRGDYGYT
TRBJ1-4 | - | TRBV7-2 | ASSFRNEKLF
TRBJ2-2 | - | TRBV4-3 | ASSQVAGRSTGELF
TRBJ1-1 | TRBD1 | TRBV18 | ASSPGQGEAF
TRBJ1-2 | - | TRBV5-4 | ASSARGGYGYT
TRBJ2-7 | - | TRBV6-1 | ASSEVGSGPPYEQY
TRBJ2-7 | TRBD1 | TRBV19 | ASSIPGQGYEQY
TRBJ1-3 | - | TRBV6-5 | ASSGSGNTIY
TRBJ2-1 | - | TRBV7-8 | ASTQTQGILYNEQF
TRBJ1-5 | - | TRBV11-3 | ASSPLSNQPQH
TRBJ1-3 | - | TRBV30 | AWSVIGAVHGNTIY
TRBJ2-2 | TRBD1 | TRBV28 | ASTRTGATGELF
TRBJ2-7 | TRBD1 | TRBV9 | ASSTTSGGAKYEQY
TRBJ2-1 | - | TRBV5-6 | ASSLYPVYNEQF
TRBJ1-3 | - | TRBV28 | ASQRNTIY
TRBJ2-7 | TRBD2 | TRBV27 | ASSPLAGGPPYEQY
TRBJ2-2 | - | TRBV28 | ASNRDRTGELF
TRBJ2-3 | - | TRBV6-4 | ASSADRGDTQY
TRBJ2-2 | - | TRBV6-5 | ASRGWRDGELF
TRBJ2-2 | - | TRBV28 | ASRTSATGELF
TRBJ2-3 | - | TRBV19 | ASSIGRGDTQY
TRBJ2-2 | - | TRBV7-9 | ASSLKPGPNTGELF
TRBJ1-2 | TRBD1 | TRBV7-6 | ASSLGGRGAAGYGYT
TRBJ2-1 | TRBD2 | TRBV6-5 | ASSLGGGQEQF
TRBJ2-4 | - | TRBV6-5 | ASSQGFDIQY
TRBJ2-7 | TRBD2 | TRBV18 | ASSPPISGSPEIFYEQY
TRBJ2-1 | TRBD2 | TRBV27 | ATLGGVLYNEQF
TRBJ1-1 | - | TRBV6-5 | ASTRGTEAF
TRBJ2-5 | - | TRBV2 | ASGGGTETQY
TRBJ1-2 | TRBD1 | TRBV13 | ASSSNSMRTGARGYT
TRBJ2-1 | - | TRBV7-3 | ASSLTLRRVPYNEQF
TRBJ2-7 | - | TRBV5-4 | ASSLETAYEQY
TRBJ2-7 | - | TRBV4-3 | ASSQEQGPYEQY
TRBJ2-3 | TRBD2 | TRBV5-6 | ASSLVGLEADTQY
TRBJ1-1 | - | TRBV13 | ASRFILNTEAF
TRBJ1-1 | TRBD1 | TRBV6-9 | ARGTGAEAF
TRBJ2-2 | - | TRBV28 | ASSLRGTGELF
TRBJ2-7 | - | TRBV6-1 | ASSEARLREQY
TRBJ2-7 | - | TRBV4-3 | ASSQDWDSTYEQY
TRBJ2-3 | - | TRBV10-3 | AISPGGGSTDTQY
TRBJ1-2 | - | TRBV6-1 | ASSEALPAGGYT